This T cell receptor beta chain was captured by sequencing in a study of shared T cell receptors in the human thymus. This clone was seen only once. Germline CDR1 LNHDA, CDR2 SQIVND (reference sequence). The V segment lost 4 bases and the J segment 9 bases; nucleotides outside the gene matches: 2. The CDR3 is 12 amino acids. Produced via immunoSEQ multiplex PCR; TCRdb's table is partial and in-frame only. This table has some 400,000 clones, over 90% appearing once. Sample: thymocytes. The chain has TRBV19 and TRBJ2-7; 11 bases fit TRBD1. This sequence originates from a human donor. DNA for the CDR3: TGTGCCAGTAGTACCGGGACAGGGGGGCAGTACTTC. Encoded protein: CASSTGTGGQYF.